This T cell receptor (beta chain) was identified in a study of blood T cell repertoires in COVID-19. Using immunoSEQ multiplex PCR, the repertoire was profiled, and TCRdb retains in-frame clones only, with some absent. The data contain about 290,000 clones, roughly 90% of them singletons. The CDR3 has 16 amino acids. The J segment lost 0 bases and the V segment lost 3 bases, leaving 5 bases of the junction unmatched. Germline lookup yields CDR1 SGHVS and CDR2 FQNEAQ. The sample taken for sequencing was peripheral blood. The V gene is TRBV7-8, the J gene TRBJ1-3; 7 bases fit TRBD1. This receptor was identified in a woman in her twenties or thirties with COVID-19, enrolled during active disease. The chain's CDR3 is CASSLWTGRSGNTIYF. The DNA of the CDR3 is TGTGCCAGCAGCTTGTGGACAGGCCGCTCTGGAAACACCATATATTTT.